A single sample gave rise to the 29 T cell receptor beta chains below, sequenced in a study of blood T cell repertoires in COVID-19. The protocol was immunoSEQ multiplex PCR, while the TCRdb copy is restricted to in-frame clones and leaves out a portion. Of tens of thousands of clones in the sample, roughly 89% are singletons; the top ten hold around 4.9%. What was sequenced was peripheral blood. These receptor sequences come from a woman between 50 and 59 years old with active COVID-19.

A few counts support this clone. J is TRBJ2-1 and V is TRBV11-3, with TRBD2 identical over 7 bases. The V gene end was trimmed by 4 bases and the J gene end by 8 bases; junction bases not matched to a gene: 8. The CDR3 sequence is 14 residues long. Germline V CDR1 and CDR2: SGHNT, YENEEA. CDR3 sequence (DNA): TGTGCCAGCAGCTCCCCTAGACTAGCCGATGAGCAGTTCTTC. Translated, it gives CASSSPRLADEQFF.

The chain links TRBV4-1 to TRBJ2-7; D is possibly TRBD2 (6 bases). Germline values: CDR1 MGHRA, CDR2 YSYEKL. The CDR3 has 17 residues. V was trimmed by 2 bases and J by 4 bases, leaving 21 bases between them. The CDR3 DNA sequence: TGCGCCAGCAGCCAACTTCCCCGAGTGGCGGGAAGGTACGAGCAGTACTTC. Amino acids: CASSQLPRVAGRYEQYF.

The chain recombines TRBV5-5 with TRBJ1-1, with 7 bases matching TRBD1. Trimming at V came to 2 bases and at J to 2 bases, leaving 3 bases not matched to a gene. Germline V gives CDR1 SGHKS, CDR2 YYEKEE (reference sequence). The CDR3 length is 14 residues. The CDR3 reads CASSFRQGNTEAFF. CDR3 sequence (DNA): TGTGCCAGCAGCTTTCGACAGGGTAACACTGAAGCTTTCTTT.

The chain is built from TRBV6-2 or TRBV6-3 and TRBJ2-7; D not certain. The V gene's germline CDR1 is MNHEY and CDR2 SVGEGT. V was cut by 3 bases and J by 4 bases, with 7 bases left in between. CDR3 size: 12 residues. CDR3 sequence reads: CASSYTRYEQYF. CDR3 in DNA: TGTGCCAGCAGTTATACTCGGTACGAGCAGTACTTC.

This clone was counted once. The chain uses TRBV29-1 and TRBJ2-3, with 11 positions matching TRBD2. The ends lost 1 base at V and 5 bases at J; junction bases unmatched: 5. The CDR3 runs 15 residues. Germline V CDR1 and CDR2: SQVTM, ANQGSEA. This CDR3 reads CSVEALAGGRDTQYF. In nucleotides, the CDR3 is TGCAGCGTTGAAGCTCTAGCGGGAGGTAGAGATACGCAGTATTTT.

V and J are TRBV5-6 and TRBJ1-3, with 8 bases identical to TRBD1. V shed 4 bases and J 5 bases; nucleotides not matched to a gene: 8. Germline V lookup: CDR1 SGHDT, CDR2 YYEEEE. The CDR3 has 15 residues. The CDR3 loop reads CASSLGGQGRNTIYF. The CDR3, as DNA: TGTGCCAGCAGCCTCGGCGGACAGGGTAGAAACACCATATATTTT.

V gene TRBV9 combines with J gene TRBJ1-2; 10 bases fit TRBD1. The junction had 11 bases not matched to a gene; V was cut back by 1 base and J by 2 bases. Germline V lookup: CDR1 SGDLS, CDR2 YYNGEE. This CDR3 contains 18 residues. The CDR3: CASSVFDVRTGGNYGYTF. CDR3 nucleotides: TGTGCCAGCAGCGTATTCGATGTCCGGACAGGGGGAAACTATGGCTACACCTTC. Full variable domain (missing parts from reference TRBV9 and TRBJ1-2): DSGVTQTPKHLITATGQRVTLRCSPRSGDLSVYWYQQSLDQGLQFLIQYYNGEERAKGNILERFSAQQFPDLHSELNLSSLELGDSALYFCASSVFDVRTGGNYGYTFGSGTRLTVV.

The chain recombines TRBV9 with TRBJ2-1; 12 bases map to TRBD2. The CDR3 sequence is 16 residues long. In germline, CDR1 is SGDLS, CDR2 YYNGEE. Trimming took 4 bases from V and 8 from J; bases not matched to a gene: 10. The CDR3 DNA follows: TGTGCCAGCAGCCCTCGGACTAGCGGGGATACTTATGAGCAGTTCTTC. Residues: CASSPRTSGDTYEQFF.

In DNA, the CDR3 is TGTGCCATCAGTGATCCCGCGAGGAGCGGGAGGTCCTACAATGAGCAGTTCTTC. Protein: CAISDPARSGRSYNEQFF. The V and J genes are TRBV10-3 and TRBJ2-1; 9 bases map to TRBD2. Losses at the gene ends were 3 bases for V and 1 base for J; bases not matched to a gene: 10. In germline, CDR1 is ENHRY, CDR2 SYGVKD. This CDR3 is 18 amino acids long.

This chain connects TRBV14 to TRBJ2-2; TRBD2 matches at 7 bases. V lost 6 bases to trimming and J lost 5 bases; unmatched junction nucleotides: 6. The V gene's germline CDR1 is SGHDN and CDR2 FVKESK. CDR3 size: 14 residues. CDR3 sequence reads: CASRGWGGTGELFF. Here the CDR3 DNA reads TGTGCCAGCAGAGGCTGGGGGGGAACCGGGGAGCTGTTTTTT. The full variable domain, its missing parts supplied by reference TRBV14 and TRBJ2-2, is EAGVTQFPSHSVIEKGQTVTLRCDPISGHDNLYWYRRVMGKEIKFLLHFVKESKQDESGMPNNRFLAERTGGTYSTLKVQPAELEDSGVYFCASRGWGGTGELFFGEGSRLTVL.

The sample holds a few counts of this clone. The CDR3 DNA reads as TGTGCCAGCAGGCGGACAGGGAACACTGAAGCTTTCTTT. This encodes CASRRTGNTEAFF. This chain connects TRBV5-6 to TRBJ1-1, with 7 positions matching TRBD1. The CDR3 contains 13 residues. The J segment lost 1 base and the V segment lost 5 bases, leaving 2 bases of the junction unmatched. Germline V gene lookup returns CDR1 SGHDT and CDR2 YYEEEE.

This sequence joins TRBV24-1 and TRBJ2-2, with 7 positions matching TRBD1. The CDR3 has 15 residues. The germline V gene has CDR1 KGHDR and CDR2 SFDVKD. The V segment lost 9 bases and the J segment 1 base; nucleotides outside the gene matches: 7. CDR3: CATAPGQKNTGELFF. The CDR3 nucleotides read TGTGCCACCGCGCCGGGACAGAAGAACACCGGGGAGCTGTTTTTT.

The chain carries TRBV11-2 and TRBJ2-7; D is perhaps TRBD2 (6 bases). V dropped 6 bases and J dropped 6 bases, with 18 bases sitting between them. Germline lookup yields CDR1 SGHAT and CDR2 FQNNGV. The CDR3 has 14 amino acids. CDR3 bases: TGTGCCAGCAGTACTACTACGGGAGCCGGCGAGCAGTACTTC. It specifies CASSTTTGAGEQYF.

The chain carries TRBV11-3 and TRBJ2-2; D is possibly TRBD1 (5 bases). Looked up from germline, CDR1 is SGHNT and CDR2 is YENEEA. The CDR3 consists of 13 residues. V lost 4 bases to trimming and J lost 7 bases, with 10 bases between them. CDR3 amino acids: CASSSPRVGELFF. The CDR3 coding sequence is TGTGCCAGCAGCTCTCCCAGGGTCGGGGAGCTGTTTTTT.

This chain links TRBV30 with TRBJ2-2; perhaps TRBD1 as D (5 bases). This CDR3 is built from 13 residues. Germline V CDR1 and CDR2: GTSNPN, SVGIG (reference sequence). The V end was cut by 3 bases, the J end by 6 bases, with 11 bases between. The CDR3 DNA reads as TGTGCCTGGAGGTCAGGGCGGCCCGGGGAGCTGTTTTTT. Its translation is CAWRSGRPGELFF.

CDR3 in DNA: TGCGCCAGTAGGCATCATTCCAGGATGGAAACCGGGGAGCTGTTTTTT. It encodes CASRHHSRMETGELFF. This rearrangement joins TRBV5-1 to TRBJ2-2; no definite D call. Deletions cut 8 bases from V and 5 bases from J, with 22 bases between. The CDR3 spans 16 residues. Germline loops: CDR1 SGHRS, CDR2 YFSETQ.

This chain connects TRBV30 to TRBJ1-5, with 7 bases identical to TRBD1. This CDR3 is built from 14 residues. Germline values: CDR1 GTSNPN, CDR2 SVGIG (reference sequence). J was trimmed by 4 bases and V by 3 bases; bases with no gene match: 6. DNA of the CDR3: TGTGCCTGGAGCCAGGGGACAGCTAATCAGCCCCAGCATTTT. This codes for CAWSQGTANQPQHF. Using reference TRBV30 and TRBJ1-5 for the parts outside the CDR3, the full variable domain is SQTIHQWPATLVQPVGSPLSLECTVEGTSNPNLYWYRQAAGRGLQLLFYSVGIGQISSEVPQNLSASRPQDRQFILSSKKLLLSDSGFYLCAWSQGTANQPQHFGDGTRLSIL.

CDR3 coding DNA: TGTGCCAGCAGTAACAGGTGGACTAGCGGGAGGACGGGTGAGCAGTTCTTC. Translation: CASSNRWTSGRTGEQFF. The V and J genes are TRBV7-9 and TRBJ2-1, with 14 bases matching TRBD2. J was trimmed by 9 bases and V by 6 bases; bases with no gene match: 13. The germline CDR1 and CDR2 sequences are SEHNR and FQNEAQ (reference sequence). This CDR3 comprises 17 residues.

The gene calls are TRBV5-5 and TRBJ2-3; 9 bases are shared with TRBD2. This CDR3 region has 16 residues. V lost 5 bases, J lost 3 bases, and 10 bases stayed unmatched. Germline CDR1 is SGHKS and CDR2 is YYEKEE (reference sequence). CDR3 in amino acids: CASSFSGTSHTDTQYF. The CDR3 bases are TGTGCCAGCAGTTTTTCCGGGACTAGCCATACAGATACGCAGTATTTT.

The chain is built from TRBV10-3 and TRBJ1-2; 7 nucleotides match TRBD1. V was clipped by 5 bases and J by 5 bases; unmatched bases: 5. Germline V gives CDR1 ENHRY, CDR2 SYGVKD. The CDR3 totals 13 residues. DNA of the CDR3: TGTGCCATCAGTAACCAGACAGGGTATGGCTACACCTTC. This gives the protein CAISNQTGYGYTF.

J is TRBJ1-2 and V is TRBV21-1. TRBV21-1 is a known pseudogene. The CDR3 spans 15 residues. CDR3 in DNA: TGTGCCAGCAGCAAAGTTATCCTCAACGCTACTGGCTACACCTTC. Its protein is CASSKVILNATGYTF.

The rearrangement links TRBV29-1 to TRBJ2-1; D gene ambiguous. This CDR3 contains 14 residues. Deletions cut 4 bases from V and 0 bases from J, with 10 bases between. The germline V gene has CDR1 SQVTM and CDR2 ANQGSEA. CDR3 in amino acids: CSVVFRSSYNEQFF. The CDR3 region has the DNA TGCAGCGTTGTTTTCAGATCCTCCTACAATGAGCAGTTCTTC.

In nucleotides, the CDR3 is TGTGCCAGCAGCCAAGCTCTAGGGGTCGATGAGCAGTTCTTC. It specifies CASSQALGVDEQFF. The chain joins TRBV3-1 (or the pseudogene TRBV3-2) to TRBJ2-1; a weak D match, TRBD1 (5 bases). Germline V lookup: CDR1 LGHDT, CDR2 YNNKEL (reference sequence). The CDR3 is made up of 14 amino acids. V lost 1 base and J lost 8, with 12 bases in between.

This clone was seen a handful of times. The genes are TRBV5-5 and TRBJ1-2; 7 positions agree with TRBD1. The CDR3 extends over 14 amino acids. Germline CDR1 and CDR2: SGHKS and YYEKEE (reference sequence). J lost 2 bases, V lost 4 bases, and 5 bases had no gene match. CDR3 protein: CASSPEGQNYGYTF. The CDR3 nucleotides read TGTGCCAGCAGCCCAGAGGGACAGAACTATGGCTACACCTTC.

The chain couples TRBV6-1 to TRBJ2-2; no firm D call. This CDR3 region has 14 residues. Germline lookup yields CDR1 MNHNS and CDR2 SASEGT. The ends were cut back, 6 bases at V and 0 bases at J, with 8 bases in the middle. CDR3 nucleotide sequence: TGTGCCAGCAGGACAACCGCGAACACCGGGGAGCTGTTTTTT. This gives the protein CASRTTANTGELFF.

This clone was observed once. The chain employs TRBV30 and TRBJ2-1; a weak D match, TRBD2 (6 bases). Germline-derived CDR1 and CDR2 are GTSNPN and SVGIG (reference sequence). The CDR3 runs 16 residues. V was cut by 3 bases and J by 2 bases, with 17 bases left in between. CDR3: CAWSATGSGPYNEQFF. The DNA of the CDR3 is TGTGCCTGGAGCGCGACCGGGAGCGGACCCTACAATGAGCAGTTCTTC.

The chain uses TRBV28 and TRBJ1-4; D gene uncertain. Germline values: CDR1 MDHEN, CDR2 SYDVKM. V shed 6 bases and J shed 0 bases, with 14 bases lying between them. CDR3 length: 16 amino acids. The CDR3 bases are TGTGCCAGCAGCCCCGAGGTGACCACAACTAATGAAAAACTGTTTTTT. Protein sequence: CASSPEVTTTNEKLFF. Combining the CDR3 with reference TRBV28 and TRBJ1-4 gives the whole variable domain DVKVTQSSRYLVKRTGEKVFLECVQDMDHENMFWYRQDPGLGLRLIYFSYDVKMKEKGDIPEGYSVSREKKERFSLILESASTNQTSMYLCASSPEVTTTNEKLFFGSGTQLSVL.

V gene TRBV2 combines with J gene TRBJ2-2; 7 nucleotides agree with TRBD2. Germline V gene lookup returns CDR1 SNHLY and CDR2 FYNNEI. V was pared by 6 bases and J by 9 bases, with 7 bases of the junction left unmatched. This CDR3 spans 13 amino acids. The CDR3 bases are TGTGCCAGCAGCCGCAGCGGGATAAGGGAGCTGTTTTTT. Protein: CASSRSGIRELFF.

The CDR3 protein is CASSVHSSYNEQFF. DNA of the CDR3: TGTGCCAGCAGCGTACATTCCTCCTACAATGAGCAGTTCTTC. The chain employs TRBV5-8 and TRBJ2-1; D is unclear. This CDR3 is 14 amino acids long. Trimming took off 4 bases at V and 0 bases at J, with 8 bases between the two ends. In germline, CDR1 is SGHTS, CDR2 YDEGEE. The whole variable domain, remainder taken from reference TRBV5-8 and TRBJ2-1, is EAGVTQSPTHLIKTRGQQATLRCSPISGHTSVYWYQQALGLGLQFLLWYDEGEERNRGNFPPRFSGRQFPNYSSELNVNALELEDSALYLCASSVHSSYNEQFFGPGTRLTVL.